This T cell receptor beta chain was observed in a study of blood T cell repertoires in COVID-19. Study overall: The analysed material was cDNA or gDNA that came from T cells, B-cell-depleted T cells, or PBMCs.

Here immunoSEQ multiplex PCR was the method, and the copy in TCRdb shows in-frame clones only, minus some. The sample consists of about 270,000 clones, approximately 90% of them appearing once. The study drew participants aged about 18 to 95 years from approximately 25 US areas. Donors were grouped by their self-reported clinical history. It was within 2 weeks before study entry that exposed participants met a COVID-19 case. The CDR3 is 19 amino acids. Germline CDR1 MNHEY, CDR2 SVGEGT. V shed 4 bases, J shed 4 bases, and the junction held 11 bases outside the gene matches. The clonotype was recovered from a middle-aged man who had been exposed to COVID-19. The chain carries TRBV6-2 or TRBV6-3 and TRBJ2-2; 14 bases are a match to TRBD2. Input material: PBMCs or T cells enriched from blood (not recorded which). CDR3 residues: CASSSWGLAGAPGTGELFF. CDR3 nucleotide sequence: TGTGCCAGCAGTTCTTGGGGACTAGCGGGAGCCCCGGGCACCGGGGAGCTGTTTTTT.